This T cell receptor beta chain was profiled in a study of blood T cell repertoires in COVID-19. CDR3 length: 14 amino acids. The V and J ends lost 3 bases and 4 bases respectively, with 9 bases between them. Germline V gene data show CDR1 as WSHSY and CDR2 as SAAADI. Per the original methods: Reference gene primer amplification yielded estimated nucleated cell counts. Only in-frame clones appear in the TCRdb table, and some are missing; sequencing was by immunoSEQ multiplex PCR. V, J and clone size are those of that table, while D and trimming were read from the DNA. The data hold 200,000 to 300,000 clones, with about 91% observed a single time.

The chain is built from TRBV10-2 and TRBJ2-2, with D possibly being TRBD1 (5 bases). This TCR derives from a woman between 35 and 50 years old with acute COVID-19. Sequenced material: PBMCs or T cells enriched from blood (not recorded which). The CDR3 spells CASSEYRTTGELFF. CDR3 bases: TGCGCCAGCAGTGAATACAGGACCACCGGGGAGCTGTTTTTT.